The clone carrying this T cell receptor (beta chain) was detected a few times. Study processing details: Amplification of reference gene primers provided the estimated nucleated cell counts. Produced via immunoSEQ multiplex PCR; TCRdb's table is partial and in-frame only. D and trimming come from the DNA, and the V and J calls and clone size come from that table. The sample consists of 130,000 or so clones, roughly three quarters of them appearing once. These data originate in a study of blood T cell repertoires in COVID-19. Overall study context: Some COVID-19 samples were acute and others convalescent; all came from the United States, Italy and Spain. PBMCs, B-cell-depleted T cells, or T cells were the source of the cDNA or gDNA that made up the material.

Germline V gene lookup returns CDR1 GTSNPN and CDR2 SVGIG (reference sequence). The CDR3 loop spans 12 amino acids. Trimming took 2 bases from V and 7 from J, leaving 11 bases between them. It was during active infection that Seattle patients were enrolled and then longitudinally followed. V gene TRBV30 combines with J gene TRBJ1-2; D possibly corresponds to TRBD1 (6 bases). Sequences were obtained from peripheral blood. This clonotype was sampled from a woman between 65 and 79 years old with COVID-19, enrolled during active disease. CDR3 protein: CAWSLGGSGYTF. Here the CDR3 DNA reads TGTGCCTGGAGTCTAGGGGGTAGTGGCTACACCTTC.